These T cell receptor beta chains were read from a single sample in a study of T cell repertoires in aging, cancer and after chemotherapy. TCRdb re-analysed the multiplex PCR reads in MiXCR, keeping a single row per CDR3 protein. The data contain several thousand distinct CDR3 sequences, 20% to 30% of them singletons. Sequenced: blood. Receptors were obtained from a human donor in good health. The donor label of this sample is uncertain. Each CDR3 is given with its conserved first and last residue. The D gene is left open where the match is weak. Size is stated for part of the rows, as once, few or many counts, or as a class when the clone is expanded.

cdr3_nt cdr3_aa v_call clone_size j_call d_call
TGCAGTGCTAGAACCAGGGTCGATGGCTACACCTTC CSARTRVDGYTF TRBV20-1 few TRBJ1-2 -
TGCGCCAGCAGCTTGAGGGCAGCCTCGGACGAGCAGTACTTC CASSLRAASDEQYF TRBV5-1 few TRBJ2-7 -
TGTGCCAGCAGTTACTGGACAGGCGACTACAATGAGCAGTTCTTC CASSYWTGDYNEQFF TRBV6-5 medium-sized TRBJ2-1 TRBD1
TGTGCCAGCAGTTTAGGAATAGGAGGAGGGACGCGGCCTCGGAGCAATCAGCCCCAGCATTTT CASSLGIGGGTRPRSNQPQHF TRBV12-3/TRBV12-4 - TRBJ1-5 -
TGTGCCAGCAGTTTAGGAGGGCTCACCGGGGAGCTGTTTTTT CASSLGGLTGELFF TRBV12-3/TRBV12-4 medium-sized TRBJ2-2 -
TGTGCCAGCAGCCCGAGGGGGGCGGGAAGGGAAACTGAAGCTTTCTTT CASSPRGAGRETEAFF TRBV7-9 - TRBJ1-1 -
TGTGCCAGCAGTTACTCTGAATCGAGCTCTGGGGCCAACGTCCTGACTTTC CASSYSESSSGANVLTF TRBV6-5 hyperexpanded TRBJ2-6 -
TGTGCCAGCTCTGTGGGGACAGACACTTCACCCCTCCACTTT CASSVGTDTSPLHF TRBV12-3/TRBV12-4 few TRBJ1-6 TRBD1
TGTGCCAGCAGTCTATCCGGGACAGGACGAGATACGCAGTATTTT CASSLSGTGRDTQYF TRBV27 medium-sized TRBJ2-3 TRBD1
TGCAGTGCTAATAGACAGGGGGCGGATCAGCCCCAGCATTTT CSANRQGADQPQHF TRBV20-1 once TRBJ1-5 TRBD1
TGTGCCAGCAGCTTAGCAGGACAGCGACTGGCCTACGAGCAGTACTTC CASSLAGQRLAYEQYF TRBV7-2 once TRBJ2-7 -
TGTGCCAGCAGCAGCCCCGGGACAGGTCAAGGAGCCCTCCACTTT CASSSPGTGQGALHF TRBV7-9 few TRBJ1-6 TRBD1
TGTGCCACCAGCAGAGTCCGCCGAATTTCTGCAACTAATGAAAAACTGTTTTTT CATSRVRRISATNEKLFF TRBV15 few TRBJ1-4 -
TGTGCCAGCAGCTTATACGGTTCGACTGAAGCTTTCTTT CASSLYGSTEAFF TRBV7-9 few TRBJ1-1 -
TGTGCCAGTAGTATTGTGGGGACAGGGGCCTACGAGCAGTACTTC CASSIVGTGAYEQYF TRBV19 medium-sized TRBJ2-7 TRBD1
TGCAGTGCCCCTACGGGGCTGGGGGGGACACCCCTCCACTTT CSAPTGLGGTPLHF TRBV20-1 - TRBJ1-6 -
TGTGCCAGCAGGATCAGGGGGAGCTCCTACGAGCAGTACTTC CASRIRGSSYEQYF TRBV7-4 - TRBJ2-7 TRBD1
TGTGCCAGCAGTTTAGGTGGTACCGGGAGCGGGGAGCTGTTTTTT CASSLGGTGSGELFF TRBV28 - TRBJ2-2 -
TGTGCCAGCAGCTTGATATGGCTAGCGGGAGAGGGGGGATACAATGAGCAGTTCTTC CASSLIWLAGEGGYNEQFF TRBV5-4 few TRBJ2-1 TRBD2
TGTGCCAGCAGCAGGGGGAGCACAGATACGCAGTATTTT CASSRGSTDTQYF TRBV6-4 large TRBJ2-3 TRBD1
TGTGCTACATTCTGGGGGGGCGCATCATATGGCTACACCTTC CATFWGGASYGYTF TRBV5-4 few TRBJ1-2 -
TGTGCCAGTATGGAGGCCCTCGGGGCCAACGTCCTGACTTTC CASMEALGANVLTF TRBV19 medium-sized TRBJ2-6 -
TGTGCCAGCAGACCGGGACTAGCAAACACCGGGGAGCTGTTTTTT CASRPGLANTGELFF TRBV12-3/TRBV12-4 medium-sized TRBJ2-2 TRBD2